Sequencing of this TCR beta chain was carried out in a study of Tregs in tolerant kidney transplant recipients (dated by TCRdb to between 2018 and 2021). Regarding the study in general: Transplants used related donors with nonmyeloablative bone marrow transplantation; mixed chimerism was transient in the human trials. Before combined kidney and bone marrow transplantation, this study identified donor-specific regulatory T cells using TCRbeta sequencing and then followed those same cells after transplant.

Points the paper makes about the study in general: In tolerant patients, the expansion of donor-specific Tregs was greater than global Treg expansion, suggesting that the expansion was antigen-driven rather than nonspecific. Expanding Tregs with activated donor B cells appeared to identify the most biologically relevant and donor-specific TCRbeta repertoire. Biological reproducibility was not directly assessed, although technical replication error appeared to be minimal. Because only a small number of patients were included, the study had limitations, and the results will need to be validated in larger populations as well as under other immunosuppression protocols. PCR primers changed over time for some patients, so nucleotide-level comparison across those patients' samples was not possible.

For TCRbeta CDR3 sequencing, genomic DNA was extracted from sorted cells using the QIAGEN DNeasy Blood and Tissue Kit. High-throughput TCRbeta CDR3 sequencing, which included PCR amplification with bias correction and internal controls, was done commercially through immunoSEQ. In the source study's methods: A unique productive TCRbeta sequence was defined by the CDR3 nucleotide sequence when primers matched, and otherwise by the CDR3 amino acid sequence together with the Vbeta and Jbeta genes. Sorting error was corrected by removing sequences shared between sorted populations at a frequency ratio of 2:1 or less, and the remaining shared sequences were assigned to the higher population. Sequences were defined as donor-reactive when expanded at least 5-fold in CFSE-low cells versus unstimulated cells and present at a frequency of at least 0.01% in CFSE-low cells. Repertoire divergence was quantified by Jensen-Shannon divergence using the top 100 TCRbeta sequences ranked by frequency. When a sample had multiple sequencing runs, each run was corrected for sorting error separately and the runs were then pooled. TCRdb limited this immuneACCESS table to in-frame rearrangements with V and J called. A share of clones is missing; checked studies link under half to unresolved V genes, and the rest is unexplained. V and J calls and clone size are given by that table; D and trimming were obtained from the DNA. The sample contains tens of thousands of clones, around 90% of them found a single time. The leading ten clones occupy around 0.38% of the sample.

As regards this clone: Its antigen specificity is not known. Base qualities are not recorded, but no much larger clone differs from it by a single base.

What this sample's time point label stands for: blood sample drawn before combined kidney and bone marrow transplant. Thawed PBMCs were FACS-sorted into unstimulated Tregs (CD4+CD25+CD127-), CD4+ non-Tregs (CD4+CD25-), CD4 cells and CD8 cells. Patients were 4 combined kidney and bone marrow transplant recipients from the ITN036ST trial, and only these trial subjects had samples available. Healthy control blood was processed to PBMCs by Ficoll density gradient and cryopreserved, and patient PBMCs were collected before and after transplant. The sample here was CD4+ T cells from blood, taken before the transplant. The TCR was taken from a human donor who received a combined kidney and bone marrow transplant.

The nucleotides read TGTGCCAGCATCCAGGGTTACGAGCAGTACTTC. Its protein reads: CASIQGYEQYF. The rearrangement joined TRBV28 to TRBJ2-7; the D gene is possibly TRBD1, with 5 bases matching. V and J are truncated by 7 bases and 4 bases respectively, leaving an intervening sequence of 8 bases. The CDR3 contains 11 residues, cysteine and phenylalanine counted. The retained sequence is limited to the CDR3, 33 bases, with the frame set at the first base. From a lookup of the germline V gene, CDR1 and CDR2 are MDHEN and SYDVKM.